Below, 6 T cell receptor beta chains from the same sample are listed, as sequenced in a study of shared clonotypes between healthy human individuals. The protocol was immunoSEQ multiplex PCR, while the TCRdb copy is restricted to in-frame clones and leaves out a portion. This table holds about 1 million clones, roughly 75% found once. The source material was memory CD4+ T cells sorted from blood. Subset: CD45RA-negative fraction. All receptors derive from a man in his late teens or twenties in good health.

The chain links TRBV29-1 to TRBJ1-1; D gene uncertain. The CDR3 length is 11 residues. V lost 0 bases, J lost 8 bases, and 7 bases lay in between. From germline, CDR1 is SQVTM and CDR2 ANQGSEA. CDR3 nucleotide sequence: TGCAGCGTTGAAGAGGCAAAGGAAGCTTTCTTT. Translation: CSVEEAKEAFF.

The chain has TRBV11-2 and TRBJ1-2, with D maybe TRBD1 (6 bases). The V end was cut by 2 bases, the J end by 2 bases, with 12 bases between. Germline V CDR1 and CDR2: SGHAT, FQNNGV. The CDR3 spans 15 residues. CDR3 sequence (DNA): TGTGCCAGCAGCTTACTCCAGGGGATAAACTATGGCTACACCTTC. This codes for CASSLLQGINYGYTF.

V is TRBV18 and J is TRBJ1-5; no reliable D call. Germline assignment: CDR1 KGHSH and CDR2 LQKENI. This CDR3 region has 14 residues. Trimming shortened V by 5 bases and J by 3 bases, and 11 bases separated the two germline ends. In DNA form, the CDR3 reads TGTGCCAGCTCATCCCTCGGGCCCAATCAGCCCCAGCATTTT. This encodes CASSSLGPNQPQHF.

The gene calls are TRBV5-1 and TRBJ1-2; no reliable D call. The length of the CDR3 is 15 residues. V lost 1 base, J lost 6 bases, and 16 bases lay in between. Germline lookup yields CDR1 SGHRS and CDR2 YFSETQ. This chain's CDR3 is CASSLTGQIDNGYTF. The CDR3, as DNA: TGCGCCAGCAGCTTGACCGGGCAGATAGATAATGGCTACACCTTC.

The gene calls are TRBV2 and TRBJ1-4, with a tentative D call TRBD1 (6 bases). CDR1 SNHLY and CDR2 FYNNEI come from the germline V gene. There are 14 residues in the CDR3. Trimming took 3 bases from V and 7 from J, leaving 12 bases between them. The DNA for the CDR3 is TGTGCCAGCAGTGAGGGGGCGGTGGGTGAAAAACTGTTTTTT. Amino acid sequence: CASSEGAVGEKLFF. The full variable domain, with the rest looked up from reference TRBV2 and TRBJ1-4, is EPEVTQTPSHQVTQMGQEVILRCVPISNHLYFYWYRQILGQKVEFLVSFYNNEISEKSEIFDDQFSVERPDGSNFTLKIRSTKLEDSAMYFCASSEGAVGEKLFFGSGTQLSVL.

V is TRBV18 and J is TRBJ1-1; D unclear. This CDR3 is 13 amino acids long. Germline lookup yields CDR1 KGHSH and CDR2 LQKENI. Trimming stripped 5 bases from V and 5 bases from J, with 12 bases between. CDR3 nucleotide sequence: TGTGCCAGCTCAGGGCAGTCGGGGACTGAAGCTTTCTTT. This encodes CASSGQSGTEAFF. Full variable domain (remainder filled in from reference TRBV18 and TRBJ1-1): NAGVMQNPRHLVRRRGQEARLRCSPMKGHSHVYWYRQLPEEGLKFMVYLQKENIIDESGMPKERFSAEFPKEGPSILRIQQVVRGDSAAYFCASSGQSGTEAFFGQGTRLTVV.